This TCR beta chain was recovered during a study of blood T cell repertoires in COVID-19. On the study more broadly: Spain, Italy and the United States supplied samples that represented acute and convalescent COVID-19.

The protocol was immunoSEQ multiplex PCR, while the TCRdb copy is restricted to in-frame clones and leaves out a portion. Here the sample spans about 250,000 clones, about 83% being singletons. The CDR3 extends over 16 amino acids. The V segment lost 5 bases and the J segment 6 bases; nucleotides outside the gene matches: 12. Germline CDR1 LNHDA, CDR2 SQIVND (reference sequence). This sequence joins TRBV19 and TRBJ2-7; the match to TRBD1 covers 11 bases. The sample comprised peripheral blood. This TCR came from a woman older than 75 with COVID-19, enrolled during active disease. CDR3 in DNA: TGTGCCAGTAGTGCTACTGGTGGACAGGGGGCAGCCGAGCAGTACTTC. Protein: CASSATGGQGAAEQYF. The whole variable domain, remainder taken from reference TRBV19 and TRBJ2-7, is DGGITQSPKYLFRKEGQNVTLSCEQNLNHDAMYWYRQDPGQGLRLIYYSQIVNDFQKGDIAEGYSVSREKKESFPLTVTSAQKNPTAFYLCASSATGGQGAAEQYFGPGTRLTVT.